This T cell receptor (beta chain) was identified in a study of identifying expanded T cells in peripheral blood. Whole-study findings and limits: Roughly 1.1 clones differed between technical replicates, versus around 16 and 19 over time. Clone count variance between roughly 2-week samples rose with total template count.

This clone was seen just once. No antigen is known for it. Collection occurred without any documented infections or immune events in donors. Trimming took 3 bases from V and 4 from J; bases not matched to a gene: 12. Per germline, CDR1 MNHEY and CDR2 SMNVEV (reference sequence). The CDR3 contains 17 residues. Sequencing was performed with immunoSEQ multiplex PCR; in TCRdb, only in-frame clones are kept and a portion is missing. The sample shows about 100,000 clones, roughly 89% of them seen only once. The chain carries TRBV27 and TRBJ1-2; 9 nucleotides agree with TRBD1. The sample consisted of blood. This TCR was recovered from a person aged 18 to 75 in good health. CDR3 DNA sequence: TGTGCCAGCAGTTTGAATCTACAGGGGGCTTGGGGCTATGGCTACACCTTC. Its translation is CASSLNLQGAWGYGYTF.